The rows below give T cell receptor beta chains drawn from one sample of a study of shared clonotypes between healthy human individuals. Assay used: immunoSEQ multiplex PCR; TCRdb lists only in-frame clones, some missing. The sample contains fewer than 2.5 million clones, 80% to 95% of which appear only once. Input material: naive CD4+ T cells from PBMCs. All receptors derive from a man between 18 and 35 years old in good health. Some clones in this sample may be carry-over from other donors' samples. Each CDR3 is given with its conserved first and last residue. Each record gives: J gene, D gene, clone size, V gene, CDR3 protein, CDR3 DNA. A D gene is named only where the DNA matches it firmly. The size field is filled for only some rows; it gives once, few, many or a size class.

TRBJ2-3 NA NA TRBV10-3 CAISGSLGRLSTDTQYF TGTGCCATCAGTGGGTCCCTGGGCAGACTAAGCACAGATACGCAGTATTTT
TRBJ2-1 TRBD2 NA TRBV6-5 CASSYARAREAPQFF TGTGCCAGCAGTTACGCCAGGGCACGGGAGGCACCACAGTTCTTC
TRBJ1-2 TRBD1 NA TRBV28 CASSFRGGEGYTF TGTGCCAGCAGTTTCAGGGGGGGAGAGGGCTACACCTTC
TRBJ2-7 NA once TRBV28 CASGGHSSYEQYF TGTGCCAGCGGGGGACATAGCTCCTACGAGCAGTACTTC
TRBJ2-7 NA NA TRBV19 CASSIGGLGSYEQYF TGTGCCAGTAGTATCGGGGGGCTAGGATCCTACGAGCAGTACTTC
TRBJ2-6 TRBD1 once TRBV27 CASSLDRVANVLTF TGTGCCAGCAGTTTAGACAGGGTGGCCAACGTCCTGACTTTC
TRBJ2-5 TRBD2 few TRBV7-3 CASSILGSSASGSETQYF TGTGCCAGCAGCATCCTAGGGTCGAGTGCTAGCGGGAGCGAGACCCAGTACTTC
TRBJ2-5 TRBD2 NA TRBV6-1 CASREGAGGSSTQYF TGTGCCAGCAGGGAGGGAGCGGGAGGGTCTTCGACCCAGTACTTC
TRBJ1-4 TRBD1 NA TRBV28 CASSSGGLGEKLFF TGTGCCAGCAGTTCAGGGGGCCTGGGTGAAAAACTGTTTTTT
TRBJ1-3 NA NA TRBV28 CASSFLFPDGNTIYF TGTGCCAGCAGTTTTCTATTCCCAGATGGAAACACCATATATTTT
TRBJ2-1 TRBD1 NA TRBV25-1 CASRLGQGYDEQFF TGTGCCAGCCGCCTAGGACAGGGTTACGATGAGCAGTTCTTC
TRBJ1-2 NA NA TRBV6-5 CASSYSDGRGYTF TGTGCCAGCAGTTACTCGGACGGGCGGGGCTACACCTTC
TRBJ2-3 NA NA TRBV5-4 CASSSYQDTQYF TGTGCCAGCAGCTCATATCAAGATACGCAGTATTTT
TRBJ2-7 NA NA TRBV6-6 CASRRRDIYEQYF TGTGCCAGCAGACGAAGGGACATATACGAGCAGTACTTC
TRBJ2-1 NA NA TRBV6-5 CASSYNRVIGEQFF TGTGCCAGCAGTTACAACAGGGTGATAGGTGAGCAGTTCTTC
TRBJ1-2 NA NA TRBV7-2 CASSFRPGEYGYTF TGTGCCAGCAGCTTTCGGCCAGGAGAGTATGGCTACACCTTC
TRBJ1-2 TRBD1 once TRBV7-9 CASSPRWDRGDYGYTF TGTGCCAGCAGCCCCCGTTGGGACAGGGGTGACTATGGCTACACCTTC
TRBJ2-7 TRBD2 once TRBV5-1 CASSLELAGNYEQYF TGCGCCAGCAGCTTGGAGCTAGCGGGGAACTACGAGCAGTACTTC
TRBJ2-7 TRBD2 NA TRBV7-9 CASSLVRSAGGYEQYF TGTGCCAGCAGCTTAGTTAGGTCGGCGGGAGGGTACGAGCAGTACTTC
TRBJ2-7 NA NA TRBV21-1 CASSKVGLPGHDNYEQYF TGTGCCAGCAGCAAAGTCGGACTTCCAGGACACGACAACTACGAGCAGTACTTC
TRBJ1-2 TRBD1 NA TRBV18 CASSGGQNYGYTF TGTGCCAGCTCAGGGGGACAGAACTATGGCTACACCTTC
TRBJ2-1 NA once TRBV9 CASSVAGVYNEQFF TGTGCCAGCAGCGTAGCGGGAGTCTACAATGAGCAGTTCTTC
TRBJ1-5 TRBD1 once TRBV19 CASNEGARPYSNQPQHF TGTGCCAGTAACGAGGGGGCGCGGCCTTATAGCAATCAGCCCCAGCATTTT
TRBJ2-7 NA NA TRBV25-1 CASSEQTASYEQYF TGTGCCAGCAGTGAACAGACCGCGTCCTACGAGCAGTACTTC
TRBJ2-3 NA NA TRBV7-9 CASSLAGVGDTQYF TGTGCCAGCAGCTTAGCGGGAGTAGGAGATACGCAGTATTTT
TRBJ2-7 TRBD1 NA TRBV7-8 CASSGDRGRRSYEQYF TGTGCCAGCAGCGGGGACAGAGGGCGAAGATCCTACGAGCAGTACTTC
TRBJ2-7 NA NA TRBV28 CASSGGFYEQYF TGTGCCAGCTCGGGCGGATTCTACGAGCAGTACTTC
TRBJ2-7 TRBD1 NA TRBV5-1 CASSLGSGTGRHPSYEQYF TGCGCCAGCAGCTTGGGGTCGGGGACAGGGCGCCACCCCTCCTACGAGCAGTACTTC
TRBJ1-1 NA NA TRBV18 CASSQGLNTEAFF TGTGCCAGTTCACAGGGCTTGAACACTGAAGCTTTCTTT
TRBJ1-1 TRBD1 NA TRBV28 CASSGRDRVMNTEAFF TGTGCCAGCAGTGGCCGCGACAGGGTCATGAACACTGAAGCTTTCTTT
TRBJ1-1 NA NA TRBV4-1 CASSPQEGTEAFF TGCGCCAGCAGCCCACAGGAGGGGACGGAAGCTTTCTTT
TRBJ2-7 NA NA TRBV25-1 CASSGLGFYYEQYF TGTGCCAGCAGTGGGCTGGGTTTTTACTACGAGCAGTACTTC
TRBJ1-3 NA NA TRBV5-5 CASSLIGGPGNTIYF TGTGCCAGCAGCTTGATCGGGGGGCCTGGAAACACCATATATTTT
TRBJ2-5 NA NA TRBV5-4 CASSFEDGEETQYF TGTGCCAGCAGCTTCGAGGACGGGGAGGAGACCCAGTACTTC
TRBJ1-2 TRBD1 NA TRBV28 CASSSPGQEYGYTF TGTGCCAGCAGTTCGCCGGGACAGGAATATGGCTACACCTTC
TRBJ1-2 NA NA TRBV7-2 CASSLKPGNGYTF TGTGCCAGCAGCCTGAAGCCAGGGAATGGCTACACCTTC
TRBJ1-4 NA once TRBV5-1 CASSLETVEKLFF TGCGCCAGCAGCTTGGAGACAGTCGAAAAACTGTTTTTT
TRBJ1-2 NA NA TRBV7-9 CASSPPGTDYGYTF TGTGCCAGCAGCCCGCCCGGGACGGACTATGGCTACACCTTC
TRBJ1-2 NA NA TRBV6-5 CASSYSRGTEHGYTF TGTGCCAGCAGTTACTCGAGGGGGACGGAACATGGCTACACCTTC
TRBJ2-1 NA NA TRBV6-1 CASSPMRVSSAEQFF TGTGCCAGCAGTCCTATGCGGGTTTCTAGCGCCGAGCAGTTCTTC
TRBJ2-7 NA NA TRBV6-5 CASSPPGKPYEQYF TGTGCCAGCAGTCCTCCTGGGAAGCCCTACGAGCAGTACTTC
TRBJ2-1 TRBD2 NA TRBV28 CASSWGSGLAGGPFF TGTGCCAGCAGTTGGGGGTCTGGGCTAGCGGGAGGGCCGTTCTTC
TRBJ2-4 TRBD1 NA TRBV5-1 CASSLAGTGAGQNIQYF TGCGCCAGCAGCTTGGCCGGGACAGGGGCTGGTCAAAACATTCAGTACTTC
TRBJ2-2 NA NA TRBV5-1 CASSPRSDTGELFF TGCGCCAGCAGCCCAAGATCAGACACCGGGGAGCTGTTTTTT
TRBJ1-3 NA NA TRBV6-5 CASRPGLIGNTIYF TGTGCCAGCAGACCTGGACTGATCGGAAACACCATATATTTT
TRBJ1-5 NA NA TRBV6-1 CASRRRNNQPQHF TGTGCCAGCAGACGACGGAACAATCAGCCCCAGCATTTT
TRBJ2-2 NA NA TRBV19 CASSISGGNTGELFF TGTGCCAGTAGTATATCCGGGGGGAACACCGGGGAGCTGTTTTTT
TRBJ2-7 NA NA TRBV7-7 CASSLATRSPGHEQYF TGTGCCAGCAGCTTAGCGACCCGATCGCCAGGCCACGAGCAGTACTTC
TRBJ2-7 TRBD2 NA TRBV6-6 CASTRVTGGTYEQYF TGTGCCAGCACCAGAGTAACGGGGGGGACCTACGAGCAGTACTTC
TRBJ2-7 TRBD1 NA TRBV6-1 CASTTRGKSPYEQYF TGTGCCAGCACCACCAGGGGGAAGTCTCCTTACGAGCAGTACTTC
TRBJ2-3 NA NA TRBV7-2 CASSFLGVPDTQYF TGTGCCAGCAGCTTTCTGGGGGTCCCAGATACGCAGTATTTT
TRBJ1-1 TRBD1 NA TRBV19 CAARTGQNTEAFF TGTGCCGCCAGGACAGGTCAAAACACTGAAGCTTTCTTT
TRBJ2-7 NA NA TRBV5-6 CASSLSFPSEQYF TGTGCCAGCAGCTTGTCGTTCCCGTCCGAGCAGTACTTC
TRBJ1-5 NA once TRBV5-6 CASSFSPNQPQHF TGTGCCAGCAGCTTCTCACCTAATCAGCCCCAGCATTTT
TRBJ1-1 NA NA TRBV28 CASRTTPGTLQNTEAFF TGTGCCAGCAGGACTACTCCCGGGACACTACAAAACACTGAAGCTTTCTTT
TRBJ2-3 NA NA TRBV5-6 CASSLDYVTKRADTQYF TGTGCCAGCAGCTTGGATTACGTGACTAAGCGGGCAGATACGCAGTATTTT
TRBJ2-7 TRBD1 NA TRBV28 CASSTGTVVVGEQYF TGTGCCAGCAGTACCGGGACAGTGGTGGTCGGCGAGCAGTACTTC